The 9 T cell receptor beta chains reported below all come from one sample, sequenced in a study of molecular identifiers for immune sequencing clone quantification. TCRdb ran MiXCR on the PCR reads and lists one entry per CDR3 protein. The data contain about half a million distinct CDR3 sequences, 20% to 25% of them singletons. Sequencing was performed on naive CD8+ T cells from blood, with Jurkat cell RNA spiked in. Stated subset: FACS-sorted CD8+CD4-CCR7+CD45RA+ naive T cells. The receptors were sampled from a human donor in good health. Some libraries in this study had Jurkat cell RNA spiked in.

This clonotype was found a few times. The chain combines TRBV15 with TRBJ1-6; no reliable D call. Looked up from germline, CDR1 is LNHNV and CDR2 is YYDKDF (reference sequence). Trimming shortened V by 1 base and J by 14 bases, and 18 bases separated the two germline ends. The CDR3 extends over 15 amino acids. Here the CDR3 DNA reads TGTGCCACCAGCAGAGTCCCGGGTCTTCGGAAATCCCTCCACTTT. Its protein is CATSRVPGLRKSLHF.

This clonotype was found a few times. The rearrangement links TRBV28 to TRBJ2-5; TRBD1 matches at 8 bases. J was trimmed by 5 bases and V by 2 bases; bases with no gene match: 10. Germline V lookup: CDR1 MDHEN, CDR2 SYDVKM. The CDR3 consists of 16 residues. Here the CDR3 DNA reads TGTGCCAGCAGTTTAAGCCCCCAACAGGGGGTGGAGACCCAGTACTTC. Protein product: CASSLSPQQGVETQYF.

This clonotype came up a few times. The chain combines TRBV29-1 with TRBJ2-7; 9 nucleotides agree with TRBD2. Trimming took 6 bases from V and 4 from J; bases not matched to a gene: 13. Germline CDR1 reads SQVTM; CDR2 reads ANQGSEA. The CDR3 contains 15 residues. In nucleotides, the CDR3 is TGCAGCGTAATAGGTTGGCGGGAGGGCCGGTACGAGCAGTACTTC. Translation: CSVIGWREGRYEQYF.

This clonotype was recorded at least ten times. CDR3 sequence reads: CASRVTGGWEAFF. CDR3 nucleotides: TGTGCCAGCAGGGTAACAGGGGGCTGGGAAGCTTTCTTT. This chain connects TRBV6-6 to TRBJ1-1; 9 bases fit TRBD1. Trimming took 6 bases from V and 8 from J; bases not matched to a gene: 7. The germline CDR1 and CDR2 sequences are MNHNY and SVGAGI (reference sequence). The CDR3 runs 13 residues.

This clonotype came up many times. This sequence joins TRBV20-1 and TRBJ2-7; no reliable D call. Per germline, CDR1 DFQATT and CDR2 SNEGSKA (reference sequence). V was trimmed by 8 bases and J by 0 bases, leaving 17 bases between them. The CDR3 has 14 amino acids. CDR3 loop: CSPRVRGVSYEQYF. CDR3 coding DNA: TGCAGTCCCCGAGTCCGAGGCGTCTCCTACGAGCAGTACTTC.

This clonotype has more than one count but fewer than ten. The V call is TRBV6-2 or TRBV6-3, the J call TRBJ1-5; no firm D call. The V end was cut by 3 bases, the J end by 3 bases, with 3 bases between. This CDR3 comprises 12 residues. Germline V gives CDR1 MNHEY, CDR2 SVGEGT. In nucleotides, the CDR3 is TGTGCCAGCAGTTATGCCAATCAGCCCCAGCATTTT. Its translation: CASSYANQPQHF.

This clonotype showed up many times. The genes are TRBV7-9 and TRBJ1-2; no firm D call. The CDR3 is made up of 14 amino acids. With 5 bases removed from V and 0 bases from J, the gap between germline ends came to 10 bases. Germline CDR1 and CDR2: SEHNR and FQNEAQ (reference sequence). Here the CDR3 reads CASSPVTANYGYTF. The CDR3 DNA sequence: TGTGCCAGCAGCCCCGTTACAGCTAACTATGGCTACACCTTC.

This clonotype was recorded at least ten times. This rearrangement joins TRBV30 to TRBJ2-7, with D possibly called TRBD1 or TRBD2 (5 bases each). The CDR3 totals 15 residues. Per germline, CDR1 GTSNPN and CDR2 SVGIG (reference sequence). The ends were cut back, 0 bases at V and 1 base at J, with 13 bases in the middle. The CDR3 DNA sequence: TGTGCCTGGAGTGTGTCCGGGGCTAAGTCCTACGAGCAGTACTTC. Its protein product is CAWSVSGAKSYEQYF.

This clonotype was detected a few times. The gene calls are TRBV27 and TRBJ2-7; 9 bases align to TRBD1. J was trimmed by 2 bases and V by 6 bases; bases with no gene match: 11. This CDR3 region has 16 residues. From germline, CDR1 is MNHEY and CDR2 SMNVEV (reference sequence). CDR3 bases: TGTGCCAGCAGCTCGACTGATGACAGGGGGACCTACGAGCAGTACTTC. This translates into CASSSTDDRGTYEQYF.